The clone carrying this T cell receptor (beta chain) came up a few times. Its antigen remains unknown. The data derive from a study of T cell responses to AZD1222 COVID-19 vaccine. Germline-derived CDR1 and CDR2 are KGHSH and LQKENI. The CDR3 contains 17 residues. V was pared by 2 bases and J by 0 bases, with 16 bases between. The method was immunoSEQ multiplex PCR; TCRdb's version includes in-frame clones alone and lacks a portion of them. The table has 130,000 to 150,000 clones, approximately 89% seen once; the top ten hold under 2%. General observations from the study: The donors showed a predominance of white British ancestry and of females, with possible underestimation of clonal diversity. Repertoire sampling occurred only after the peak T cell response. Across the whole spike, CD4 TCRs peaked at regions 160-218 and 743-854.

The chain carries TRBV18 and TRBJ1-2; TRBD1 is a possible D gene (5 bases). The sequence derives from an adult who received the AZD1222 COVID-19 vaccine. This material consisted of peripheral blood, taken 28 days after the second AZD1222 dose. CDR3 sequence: CASSPSLTVPPNYGYTF. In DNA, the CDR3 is TGTGCCAGCTCACCATCCCTGACAGTGCCGCCTAACTATGGCTACACCTTC.